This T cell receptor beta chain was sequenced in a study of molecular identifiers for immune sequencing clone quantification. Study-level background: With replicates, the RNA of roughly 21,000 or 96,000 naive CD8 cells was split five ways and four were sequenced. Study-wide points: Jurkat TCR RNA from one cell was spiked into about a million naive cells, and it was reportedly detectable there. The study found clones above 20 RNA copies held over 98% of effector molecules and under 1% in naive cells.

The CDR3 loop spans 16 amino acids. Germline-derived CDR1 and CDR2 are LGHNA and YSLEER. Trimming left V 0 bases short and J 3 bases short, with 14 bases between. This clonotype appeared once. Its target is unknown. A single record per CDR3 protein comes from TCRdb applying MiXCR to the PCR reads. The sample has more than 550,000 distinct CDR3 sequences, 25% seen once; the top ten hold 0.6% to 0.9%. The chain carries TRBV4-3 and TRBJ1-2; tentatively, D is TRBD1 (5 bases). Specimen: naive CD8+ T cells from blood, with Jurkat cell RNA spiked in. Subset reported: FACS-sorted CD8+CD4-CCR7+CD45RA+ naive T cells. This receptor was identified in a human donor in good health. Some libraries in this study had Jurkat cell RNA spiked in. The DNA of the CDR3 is TGCGCCAGCAGCCAAGATTGGGTAGGGGCCTACTATGGCTACACCTTC. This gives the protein CASSQDWVGAYYGYTF.